The rows below give T cell receptor beta chains drawn from one sample of a study of cytomegalovirus exposure and HLA in healthy donors. TCRdb's table, derived via immunoSEQ multiplex PCR, lists solely in-frame clones and lacks some. The sample records about 94,000 clones, roughly three fifths being singletons. Sequencing was carried out using PBMCs. These receptors all come from a man aged 25 to 40 in good health and CMV-seronegative. CDR3s include the opening cysteine and the closing phenylalanine or tryptophan. A D gene is named only where the DNA matches it firmly.

TRBJ2-2 TRBV11-2 NA CASNLEGGGTGELFF
TRBJ2-3 TRBV7-7 NA CASSVRSESTDTQYF
TRBJ2-5 TRBV2 NA CASSDVRGGSAQYF
TRBJ2-3 TRBV7-9 NA CASSPAAGYTDTQYF
TRBJ1-5 TRBV2 NA CASTTNNQPQHF
TRBJ1-6 TRBV5-7 NA CASSRGRRARNSPLHF
TRBJ2-1 TRBV7-9 NA CASRPPGFDNEQFF
TRBJ2-7 TRBV10-1 NA CASSEMLREQYF
TRBJ2-7 TRBV6-4 TRBD2 CASSPELAGAYEQYF
TRBJ1-1 TRBV20-1 NA CSAEDTVAFF
TRBJ2-5 TRBV7-2 NA CASSVTSTKGETQYF
TRBJ2-2 TRBV4-1 TRBD2 CASSQEPSGGPNTGELFF
TRBJ2-1 TRBV7-9 NA CASSLPSEGATGNEQFF
TRBJ2-3 TRBV7-6 TRBD1 CASSLGGTGAPDTQYF
TRBJ1-2 TRBV5-6 NA CASSLRNSRNYGYTF
TRBJ2-3 TRBV15 TRBD2 CATSREVAGAPDTQYF
TRBJ2-1 TRBV5-1 TRBD2 CASSLEAGGRNEQFF
TRBJ1-6 TRBV9 NA CASSVGNGAEYNSPLHF
TRBJ2-5 TRBV7-2 TRBD2 CASSLGRGAYQETQYF
TRBJ2-6 TRBV7-3 NA CASSLSAGAGANVLTF
TRBJ2-7 TRBV5-6 NA CASSSHYFGGSYEQYF
TRBJ1-1 TRBV30 NA CAWRINRDAEAFF
TRBJ2-5 TRBV19 NA CAKRGKNQETQYF
TRBJ2-3 TRBV2 TRBD2 CASARTSGGDTDTQYF
TRBJ2-5 TRBV30 TRBD1 CAWSPDRVVETQYF
TRBJ2-7 TRBV5-6 NA CASRIRRTVYEQYF
TRBJ1-2 TRBV29-1 NA CSVEDRGVGGRNYGYTF
TRBJ2-3 TRBV11-3 NA CASSLWAVDTQYF